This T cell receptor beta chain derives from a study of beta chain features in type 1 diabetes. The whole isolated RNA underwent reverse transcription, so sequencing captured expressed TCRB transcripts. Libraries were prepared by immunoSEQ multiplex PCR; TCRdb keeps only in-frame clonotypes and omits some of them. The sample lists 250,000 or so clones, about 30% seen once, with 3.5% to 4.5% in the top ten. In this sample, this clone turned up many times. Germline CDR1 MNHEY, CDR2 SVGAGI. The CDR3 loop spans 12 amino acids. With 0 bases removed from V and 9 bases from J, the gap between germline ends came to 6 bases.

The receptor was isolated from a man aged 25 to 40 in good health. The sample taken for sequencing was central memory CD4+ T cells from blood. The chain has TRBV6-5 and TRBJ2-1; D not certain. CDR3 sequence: CASSYSGREQFF. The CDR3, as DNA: TGTGCCAGCAGTTACTCGGGCCGTGAGCAGTTCTTC.